The clone carrying this T cell receptor beta chain was found a few times. Antigen unknown. Repertoires were generated with immunoSEQ multiplex PCR, while TCRdb's copy carries only in-frame clones and drops some. The sample records fewer than 55,000 clones, 76% being singletons. The data originate from a study of vaccination effects on CD4 cells after COVID-19. After roughly eleven days in culture, the CD4+ T cells were isolated. From March to December 2020, the person had a SARS-CoV-2 infection that was confirmed by PCR. The cohort was immunized with two doses of either the BNT162b2 or mRNA-1273 vaccine. This CDR3 is 14 amino acids long. Trimming removed 6 bases from V and 6 bases from J, with 16 bases in between. Germline V gene sequence: CDR1 SGHRS, CDR2 YFSETQ. General study results and limits: The study got few convalescent patients and did not collect any early post-infection timepoints.

This TCR came from a human donor who had a prior SARS-CoV-2 infection. This chain links TRBV5-1 with TRBJ2-1; possible D gene TRBD2, 6 bases. The material sequenced was CD4+ T cells from PBMCs cultured without peptide, taken after COVID-19 vaccination. The CDR3 bases are TGCGCCAGCACGGGGAGTGGGGGAGGCAATGAGCAGTTCTTC. Amino acid sequence: CASTGSGGGNEQFF.